Listed below are T cell receptor beta chains from one sample, sequenced in a study of human thymus T cells. TCRdb's table, derived via immunoSEQ multiplex PCR, lists solely in-frame clones and lacks some. The sample gives about 78,000 clones, roughly 96% of which show up once; 0.025% to 0.04% is in the top ten. The sample was thymus tissue. The receptors stem from a boy less than two years old with a congenital heart defect but otherwise immunologically healthy. The CDR3 runs from the conserved cysteine through the conserved F or W. Fields, in order: CDR3 protein, CDR3 DNA, J gene, clone size, V gene, D gene. The D gene is left open where the match is weak. Expanded clones are given a class, and other clones once, few, many or no size at all.

CDR3: CASSEPIKEEGNTEAFF; DNA: TGTGCCAGCAGTGAACCGATTAAGGAAGAGGGGAACACTGAAGCTTTCTTT; J: TRBJ1-1; size: -; V: TRBV2; D: -
CDR3: CASSCGGEAHNEQFF; DNA: TGTGCCAGCAGCTGTGGAGGGGAGGCGCACAATGAGCAGTTCTTC; J: TRBJ2-1; size: -; V: TRBV7-9; D: -
CDR3: CASSIQGSTDTQYF; DNA: TGTGCCAGTAGTATACAGGGGAGCACAGATACGCAGTATTTT; J: TRBJ2-3; size: -; V: TRBV19; D: -
CDR3: CSVDTSRTPSDAGELFF; DNA: TGCAGCGTTGATACGTCGAGGACACCTTCAGACGCCGGGGAGCTGTTTTTT; J: TRBJ2-2; size: -; V: TRBV29-1; D: -
CDR3: CASRPPGEYF; DNA: TGTGCCAGTCGACCTCCCGGCGAGTATTTT; J: TRBJ2-3; size: -; V: TRBV2; D: -
CDR3: CASQRDSDYYEQYF; DNA: TGTGCCAGCCAACGGGACAGCGACTACTACGAGCAGTACTTC; J: TRBJ2-7; size: -; V: TRBV28; D: TRBD1
CDR3: CARSLLHPFYEQYF; DNA: TGTGCCAGAAGCCTACTACACCCCTTCTACGAGCAGTACTTC; J: TRBJ2-7; size: -; V: TRBV5-3; D: -
CDR3: CASRYGRAEETQYF; DNA: TGTGCCAGCAGGTACGGGAGGGCCGAAGAGACCCAGTACTTC; J: TRBJ2-5; size: -; V: TRBV2; D: TRBD2
CDR3: CASSLGGNTEAFF; DNA: TGTGCCAGCAGCTTAGGGGGGAACACTGAAGCTTTCTTT; J: TRBJ1-1; size: -; V: TRBV11-1; D: -
CDR3: CASSSHRGPNEQFF; DNA: TGTGCCAGCAGCTCCCACAGGGGTCCCAATGAGCAGTTCTTC; J: TRBJ2-1; size: -; V: TRBV13; D: TRBD1
CDR3: CASSLCRGSTDTQYF; DNA: TGTGCCAGCAGCTTATGCAGGGGGAGCACAGATACGCAGTATTTT; J: TRBJ2-3; size: -; V: TRBV7-9; D: TRBD1
CDR3: CASSYTGLADNYEQYF; DNA: TGCGCCAGCAGCTATACAGGACTAGCGGACAACTACGAGCAGTACTTC; J: TRBJ2-7; size: -; V: TRBV5-1; D: TRBD2
CDR3: CTSSQQREIFGNEQFF; DNA: TGCACCAGCAGCCAACAGCGGGAAATCTTTGGGAATGAGCAGTTCTTC; J: TRBJ2-1; size: -; V: TRBV1; D: -
CDR3: CASSRPTSVSSYEQYF; DNA: TGTGCCAGCAGCCGCCCCACTAGCGTCAGCTCCTACGAGCAGTACTTC; J: TRBJ2-7; size: -; V: TRBV11-2; D: TRBD2
CDR3: CASSLRGLLAKNIQYF; DNA: TGTGCCAGCAGCTTACGCGGCCTTCTAGCCAAAAACATTCAGTACTTC; J: TRBJ2-4; size: -; V: TRBV7-2; D: -
CDR3: CASSLRFGAFF; DNA: TGTGCCAGCAGCTTACGGTTTGGAGCTTTCTTT; J: TRBJ1-1; size: -; V: TRBV7-9; D: -
CDR3: CASSLGAGPARGEQFF; DNA: TGTGCCAGCAGCTTAGGGGCCGGGCCCGCCCGTGGGGAGCAGTTCTTC; J: TRBJ2-1; size: -; V: TRBV7-2; D: -
CDR3: CASRTDGTDTQYF; DNA: TGTGCCAGCCGAACGGACGGCACAGATACGCAGTATTTT; J: TRBJ2-3; size: -; V: TRBV6-5; D: -
CDR3: CASSLGTGPNTEAFF; DNA: TGTGCCAGCAGCCTTGGGACAGGCCCTAACACTGAAGCTTTCTTT; J: TRBJ1-1; size: -; V: TRBV7-8; D: TRBD1
CDR3: CASSLGRGKEDYEQYF; DNA: TGTGCCAGCAGCTTGGGCCGCGGTAAGGAAGACTACGAGCAGTACTTC; J: TRBJ2-7; size: -; V: TRBV5-5; D: -
CDR3: CASSPGTGVAGELFF; DNA: TGTGCCAGTAGTCCGGGGACAGGGGTGGCCGGGGAGCTGTTTTTT; J: TRBJ2-2; size: -; V: TRBV19; D: TRBD1
CDR3: CASSQERSSGDTPLHF; DNA: TGCGCCAGCAGCCAAGAACGGTCTTCAGGGGATACACCCCTCCACTTT; J: TRBJ1-6; size: -; V: TRBV4-3; D: -
CDR3: CASSLCGKDSPLHGEDTEAFF; DNA: TGTGCCAGCAGTTTATGTGGGAAGGACAGTCCCCTGCACGGAGAGGACACTGAAGCTTTCTTT; J: TRBJ1-1; size: -; V: TRBV28; D: -
CDR3: CAWRRSSAGGNTGELFF; DNA: TGTGCCTGGAGACGGTCATCGGCGGGGGGTAACACCGGGGAGCTGTTTTTT; J: TRBJ2-2; size: -; V: TRBV30; D: TRBD2
CDR3: CASSVSHPGGFEKLFF; DNA: TGTGCCAGCAGCGTGTCTCACCCGGGGGGCTTTGAAAAACTGTTTTTT; J: TRBJ1-4; size: -; V: TRBV9; D: -
CDR3: CASSDPRTGTTNEKLFF; DNA: TGTGCCAGCAGTGACCCCAGGACGGGGACAACTAATGAAAAACTGTTTTTT; J: TRBJ1-4; size: -; V: TRBV25-1; D: -
CDR3: CASSVETRKKTDTQYF; DNA: TGCGCCAGCAGTGTAGAGACTAGGAAGAAGACAGATACGCAGTATTTT; J: TRBJ2-3; size: -; V: TRBV10-1; D: -
CDR3: CASAPGQVNTGELFF; DNA: TGTGCCAGTGCTCCGGGACAGGTGAACACCGGGGAGCTGTTTTTT; J: TRBJ2-2; size: -; V: TRBV19; D: TRBD1
CDR3: CASSLSSGLAEQYF; DNA: TGTGCCAGCAGTTTATCGAGCGGACTAGCGGAACAGTACTTC; J: TRBJ2-7; size: once; V: TRBV27; D: TRBD2
CDR3: CASSQEKTVNTEAFF; DNA: TGCGCCAGCAGCCAAGAGAAGACCGTGAACACTGAAGCTTTCTTT; J: TRBJ1-1; size: -; V: TRBV4-1; D: -
CDR3: CASRFSGDDCEAFF; DNA: TGTGCCAGCCGATTCTCGGGTGATGACTGTGAAGCTTTCTTT; J: TRBJ1-1; size: -; V: TRBV28; D: -
CDR3: CASSLASDSSAGETQYF; DNA: TGTGCCAGCAGCTTAGCCTCGGACAGTTCGGCGGGGGAGACCCAGTACTTC; J: TRBJ2-5; size: -; V: TRBV7-4; D: -
CDR3: CASSADRGPETQYF; DNA: TGCGCCAGCAGCGCGGACAGGGGGCCTGAGACCCAGTACTTC; J: TRBJ2-5; size: -; V: TRBV5-1; D: TRBD1
CDR3: CAISVDGAYEQYF; DNA: TGTGCCATCAGTGTCGACGGAGCCTACGAGCAGTACTTC; J: TRBJ2-7; size: -; V: TRBV10-3; D: -
CDR3: CASSGVGSAQCEQFF; DNA: TGTGCCAGCAGTGGAGTTGGTTCGGCTCAATGTGAGCAGTTCTTC; J: TRBJ2-1; size: -; V: TRBV6-1; D: -
CDR3: CASSSTGPGNTGELFF; DNA: TGCGCCAGCAGCTCGACAGGGCCCGGGAACACCGGGGAGCTGTTTTTT; J: TRBJ2-2; size: -; V: TRBV5-1; D: TRBD1
CDR3: CASSTDRARVFSEAFF; DNA: TGTGCCAGCAGCACGGACAGGGCGAGGGTCTTTTCTGAAGCTTTCTTT; J: TRBJ1-1; size: -; V: TRBV7-8; D: TRBD1
CDR3: CAILPALNEQFF; DNA: TGTGCCATTCTCCCGGCGTTAAATGAGCAGTTCTTC; J: TRBJ2-1; size: -; V: TRBV7-2; D: -
CDR3: CASSVGVGRDYSSYEQYF; DNA: TGTGCCAGCAGCGTGGGGGTGGGTCGGGACTACAGCTCCTACGAGCAGTACTTC; J: TRBJ2-7; size: -; V: TRBV9; D: TRBD2
CDR3: CASSYVGLTEAFF; DNA: TGTGCCAGCAGCTACGTGGGACTCACTGAAGCTTTCTTT; J: TRBJ1-1; size: -; V: TRBV6-1; D: -
CDR3: CATSVPKGGWREHGTDTQYF; DNA: TGTGCCACCAGCGTCCCCAAGGGGGGGTGGCGAGAGCATGGGACAGATACGCAGTATTTT; J: TRBJ2-3; size: -; V: TRBV15; D: -